The 17 T cell receptor beta chains given below trace back to one sample, sequenced in a study of PD-1 blockade in classical Hodgkin lymphoma (dated by TCRdb to 2019 to 2021). Library preparation employed the immunoSEQ multiplex PCR assay. This is the immuneACCESS table as TCRdb keeps it, with only in-frame sequences that have V and J called. A part of the clones is gone; compared with another copy, unresolved V genes explain less than half, and the rest is unexplained. This sample gives 95,000 to 100,000 clones in total; roughly 90% of them show up just once. The top ten hold around 6.6% of the sample. The time point label, read with the paper, signifies: cycle 2 day 1 (C2D1) of nivolumab. Relapse after autologous stem cell transplantation had occurred in all trial patients, and cohorts A, B and C were distinguished by prior brentuximab vedotin exposure. The sequencing used peripheral blood mononuclear cells (PBMCs), collected before the second cycle of nivolumab. The receptors come from a human donor with classical Hodgkin lymphoma.

V usage is TRBV28 and J usage is TRBJ1-5; D is possibly TRBD1 (5 bases). The length of the CDR3 is 17 residues. V lost 5 bases to trimming and J lost 2 bases, with 19 bases between them. CDR1 is MDHEN and CDR2 is SYDVKM in the germline V gene. CDR3 nucleotide sequence: TGTGCCAGCAGTATACCCGGGGACGTTTACGGCAATCAGCCCCAGCATTTT. Its protein is CASSIPGDVYGNQPQHF.

The chain is built from TRBV18 and TRBJ2-5; TRBD1 matches 9 bases. The CDR3 sequence is 14 residues long. Germline assignment: CDR1 KGHSH and CDR2 LQKENI. Germline trimming cut 4 bases from V and 5 bases from J; bases unmatched to any gene: 5. CDR3 DNA: TGTGCCAGCTCACGGGACAGGGTTGGCGAGACCCAGTACTTC. Its protein is CASSRDRVGETQYF.

The CDR3 region is CASSYPHIRAFF. CDR3 nucleotide sequence: TGTGCCAGCAGTTACCCGCACATAAGGGCTTTCTTT. This rearrangement joins TRBV6-5 to TRBJ1-1, with unresolved D. V dropped 2 bases and J dropped 11 bases, with 12 bases sitting between them. CDR3 size: 12 residues. CDR1 is MNHEY, CDR2 SVGAGI, per germline.

The rearrangement links TRBV27 to TRBJ2-1; D is undetermined. Per germline, CDR1 MNHEY and CDR2 SMNVEV (reference sequence). This CDR3 has 14 amino acids. Trimming took off 3 bases at V and 4 bases at J, with 10 bases between the two ends. As DNA, the CDR3 is TGTGCCAGCAGTTTTGGGCAGACGTACAATGAGCAGTTCTTC. It encodes CASSFGQTYNEQFF.

The chain has TRBV19 and TRBJ2-1, with a possible D match to TRBD2 (6 bases). Per germline, CDR1 LNHDA and CDR2 SQIVND (reference sequence). This CDR3 region has 14 residues. V lost 7 bases to trimming and J lost 3 bases, with 13 bases between them. CDR3 nucleotide sequence: TGTGCCAGTACCGGCGGGACCCGCTACAATGAGCAGTTCTTC. Amino acid sequence: CASTGGTRYNEQFF.

The chain carries TRBV28 and TRBJ2-3, with D tentatively TRBD1 or TRBD2 (5 bases each). The CDR3 extends over 14 amino acids. V was pared by 3 bases and J by 2 bases, with 9 bases between. Per germline, CDR1 MDHEN and CDR2 SYDVKM. The CDR3 DNA reads as TGTGCCAGCAGTTTCCGGGGCTACACAGATACGCAGTATTTT. Protein product: CASSFRGYTDTQYF.

The chain carries TRBV5-4 and TRBJ1-2; TRBD1 matches 8 bases. Germline values: CDR1 SGHNT, CDR2 YYREEE (reference sequence). This CDR3 contains 14 residues. J lost 8 bases, V lost 2 bases, and 8 bases had no gene match. This CDR3 reads CASSLDWQGAGYTF. In DNA form, the CDR3 reads TGTGCCAGCAGCTTAGATTGGCAGGGGGCCGGCTACACCTTC.

This clone turned up a few times. This chain joins TRBV7-2 and TRBJ2-7; D ambiguous. This CDR3 has 15 amino acids. Between the trimmed V and J ends, which lost 2 bases and 0 bases, there was a span of 11 bases. Germline V gene data show CDR1 as SGHTA and CDR2 as FQGNSA. DNA for the CDR3: TGTGCCAGCAGCTTAATTGCCTGGCTCTCCTACGAGCAGTACTTC. Translating it yields CASSLIAWLSYEQYF.

This clone came up many times. This chain uses TRBV29-1 with TRBJ1-2, with D maybe TRBD1 (6 bases). V dropped 2 bases and J dropped 4 bases, with 20 bases sitting between them. The CDR3 extends over 16 amino acids. CDR1 is SQVTM, CDR2 ANQGSEA, per germline. CDR3 in DNA: TGCAGCGTTGAAAACCCCAACCCGGGGGCAGGCTATGGCTACACCTTC. Its protein product is CSVENPNPGAGYGYTF.

The chain is built from TRBV28 and TRBJ2-5; 9 bases map to TRBD1. Losses at the gene ends were 7 bases for V and 3 bases for J; bases not matched to a gene: 15. Germline-derived CDR1 and CDR2 are MDHEN and SYDVKM. The CDR3 covers 17 residues. CDR3 bases: TGTGCCAGCAACCCATGGGCCGGGGACAGGGCTGAAGAGACCCAGTACTTC. Amino acid sequence: CASNPWAGDRAEETQYF.

The chain joins TRBV7-9 to TRBJ1-6, with TRBD1 matching 7 bases. The CDR3 is made up of 18 amino acids. V dropped 1 base and J dropped 7; count of bases not matched to a gene: 13. The germline CDR1 and CDR2 sequences are SEHNR and FQNEAQ (reference sequence). Here the CDR3 DNA reads TGTGCCAGCAGCTTAGGGTCTTTCAGGGGGTCAGGGAATTCACCCCTCCACTTT. Amino acids: CASSLGSFRGSGNSPLHF. The whole variable domain, remainder taken from reference TRBV7-9 and TRBJ1-6, is DTGVSQNPRHKITKRGQNVTFRCDPISEHNRLYWYRQTLGQGPEFLTYFQNEAQLEKSRLLSDRFSAERPKGSFSTLEIQRTEQGDSAMYLCASSLGSFRGSGNSPLHFGNGTRLTVT.

The chain links TRBV19 to TRBJ2-3; no definite D call. Germline V CDR1 and CDR2: LNHDA, SQIVND (reference sequence). The ends were cut back, 3 bases at V and 3 bases at J, with 7 bases in the middle. This CDR3 region has 13 residues. CDR3 sequence: CASSIGRTDTQYF. CDR3 in DNA: TGTGCCAGTAGTATCGGACGGACAGATACGCAGTATTTT.

The V call is TRBV19, the J call TRBJ1-1, with D unclear. The CDR3 totals 10 residues. In germline, CDR1 is LNHDA, CDR2 SQIVND (reference sequence). Here the CDR3 DNA reads TGTGAGGAAAACGCCGGTGAAGCTTTCTTT. This encodes CEENAGEAFF.

This chain uses TRBV4-3 with TRBJ1-1; D might be TRBD1 (5 bases). Per germline, CDR1 LGHNA and CDR2 YSLEER. The CDR3 totals 16 residues. Trimming cost V 4 bases and J 0 bases, with 15 bases left between them. DNA for the CDR3: TGCGCCAGCAGCCCCTCCTGGCGGGACCTGAACACTGAAGCTTTCTTT. This sequence encodes CASSPSWRDLNTEAFF.

The rearrangement uses TRBV5-6 and TRBJ2-5, with D perhaps assigned TRBD1 or TRBD2 (6 bases each). V lost 4 bases, J lost 3 bases, and 13 bases lay in between. CDR1 is SGHDT, CDR2 YYEEEE, per germline. The CDR3 runs to 14 residues. CDR3 loop: CASSVPGAKETQYF. CDR3 DNA sequence: TGTGCCAGCAGCGTCCCGGGGGCAAAAGAGACCCAGTACTTC.

This chain joins TRBV7-2 and TRBJ2-6; no clear D. V was pared by 2 bases and J by 0 bases, with 11 bases between. Germline CDR1 reads SGHTA; CDR2 reads FQGNSA. The CDR3 extends over 17 amino acids. CDR3 amino acids: CASSLFIVSSGANVLTF. Here the CDR3 DNA reads TGTGCCAGCAGCTTATTTATAGTGAGCTCTGGGGCCAACGTCCTGACTTTC.

There are a few counts of this clone. The same CDR3 arises from other DNA sequences in this sample as well. The chain links TRBV11-3 to TRBJ2-7, with D possibly being TRBD2 (6 bases). The CDR3 extends over 12 amino acids. Germline CDR1 SGHNT, CDR2 YENEEA. Between the trimmed V and J ends, which lost 5 bases and 6 bases, there was a span of 11 bases. This CDR3 reads CASSGGGAEQYF. For the CDR3, the DNA is TGTGCCAGCAGCGGAGGAGGGGCCGAGCAGTACTTC.